The 9 T cell receptor beta chains below all came from one sample that was sequenced in a study of blood T cell repertoires in COVID-19. Profiled with immunoSEQ multiplex PCR; TCRdb holds only in-frame clones, not every one. The data show about 310,000 clones, approximately 90% seen once. What was sequenced was PBMCs or T cells enriched from blood (not recorded which). These receptors all come from a woman aged 18-29 years who had recovered from COVID-19.

V gene TRBV12-3 or TRBV12-4 combines with J gene TRBJ1-2, with 9 bases aligning to TRBD1. Unmatched junction bases numbered 4, after V lost 7 bases and J lost 7 bases. The CDR3 has 12 residues. The CDR3 DNA is TGTGCCAGCATCGGGACAGGGACTGGCTACACCTTC. It is translated as CASIGTGTGYTF.

The CDR3, as DNA: TGTGCCAGTAGTGGGACAGGGAACGAAAAACTGTTTTTT. Its protein is CASSGTGNEKLFF. The rearrangement uses TRBV19 and TRBJ1-4, with 9 bases identical to TRBD1. Germline V lookup: CDR1 LNHDA, CDR2 SQIVND (reference sequence). The CDR3 runs to 13 residues. J gave up 8 bases and V 5 bases, and 3 bases lay outside the gene matches.

This clone is a singleton in its sample. The chain has TRBV19 and TRBJ1-1, with D maybe TRBD1 (5 bases). Trimming pared 5 bases from V and 5 bases from J, leaving 12 bases between. This CDR3 contains 13 residues. Germline values: CDR1 LNHDA, CDR2 SQIVND (reference sequence). CDR3 in amino acids: CASSGRRGTEAFF. DNA of the CDR3: TGTGCCAGTAGTGGTAGGAGGGGTACTGAAGCTTTCTTT.

This CDR3 reads CATSIGGLNTEAFF. The CDR3 DNA reads as TGTGCCACCAGCATCGGGGGGTTGAACACTGAAGCTTTCTTT. This chain connects TRBV15 to TRBJ1-1; tentatively, D is TRBD1 (5 bases). Germline V gives CDR1 LNHNV, CDR2 YYDKDF (reference sequence). The CDR3 is 14 residues long. Between the trimmed V and J ends, which lost 4 bases and 0 bases, there was a span of 9 bases.

The chain joins TRBV7-2 to TRBJ2-5, with 7 bases fitting TRBD1. Germline V gives CDR1 SGHTA, CDR2 FQGNSA. The V and J ends lost 5 bases and 4 bases, in that order; junction bases with no gene match: 1. This CDR3 comprises 12 residues. The CDR3 DNA is TGTGCCAGCAGCCACAGGGGAGAGACCCAGTACTTC. The encoded protein is CASSHRGETQYF.

V is TRBV28 and J is TRBJ2-5, with D maybe TRBD1 (6 bases). This CDR3 spans 14 amino acids. Germline lookup yields CDR1 MDHEN and CDR2 SYDVKM. Trimming took off 6 bases at V and 3 bases at J, with 14 bases between the two ends. In DNA form, the CDR3 reads TGTGCCAGCAGAAATCAGGGGCTGGAAGAGACCCAGTACTTC. Its translation is CASRNQGLEETQYF.

The V gene is TRBV28, the J gene TRBJ1-5, with a tentative D call TRBD1 (6 bases). This CDR3 is built from 15 residues. Germline V lookup: CDR1 MDHEN, CDR2 SYDVKM. The V end lost 7 bases, the J end lost 3 bases, and 16 bases lay between the germline ends. DNA of the CDR3: TGTGCCAGCACAATCACGGACAGCCACAATCAGCCCCAGCATTTT. Protein product: CASTITDSHNQPQHF. Variable domain in full (rest from reference TRBV28 and TRBJ1-5): DVKVTQSSRYLVKRTGEKVFLECVQDMDHENMFWYRQDPGLGLRLIYFSYDVKMKEKGDIPEGYSVSREKKERFSLILESASTNQTSMYLCASTITDSHNQPQHFGDGTRLSIL.

The chain joins TRBV6-5 to TRBJ2-7, with a possible D match to TRBD1 (6 bases). Germline V lookup: CDR1 MNHEY, CDR2 SVGAGI. The CDR3 covers 13 residues. Trimming removed 5 bases at V and 4 bases at J, with 12 bases between. This CDR3 reads CASSLGQLYEQYF. DNA of the CDR3: TGTGCCAGCAGTCTAGGACAGCTGTACGAGCAGTACTTC.

This chain connects TRBV28 to TRBJ1-6; D ambiguous. The CDR3 is 15 residues long. Germline CDR1 is MDHEN and CDR2 is SYDVKM. With 1 base removed from V and 4 bases from J, the gap between germline ends came to 8 bases. The CDR3, as DNA: TGTGCCAGCAGTTTATTCGGTCGTTATAATTCACCCCTCCACTTT. Protein product: CASSLFGRYNSPLHF.